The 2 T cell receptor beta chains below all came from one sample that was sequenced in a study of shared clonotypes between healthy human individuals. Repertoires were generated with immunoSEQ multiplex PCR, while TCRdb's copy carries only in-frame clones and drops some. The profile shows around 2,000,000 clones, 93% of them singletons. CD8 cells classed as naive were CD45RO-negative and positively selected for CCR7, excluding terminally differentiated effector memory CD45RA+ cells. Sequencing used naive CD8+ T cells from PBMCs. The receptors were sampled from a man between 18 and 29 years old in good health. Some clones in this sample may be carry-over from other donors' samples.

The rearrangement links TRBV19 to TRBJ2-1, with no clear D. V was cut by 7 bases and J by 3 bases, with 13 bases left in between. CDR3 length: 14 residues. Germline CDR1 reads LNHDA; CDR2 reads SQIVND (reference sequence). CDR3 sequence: CASNRGPVYNEQFF. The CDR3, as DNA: TGTGCCAGTAATCGTGGGCCGGTCTACAATGAGCAGTTCTTC.

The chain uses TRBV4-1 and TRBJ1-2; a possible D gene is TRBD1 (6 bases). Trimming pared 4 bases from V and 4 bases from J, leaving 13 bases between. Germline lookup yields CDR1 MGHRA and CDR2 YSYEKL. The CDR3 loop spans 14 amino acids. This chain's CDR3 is CASSRMGGAYGYTF. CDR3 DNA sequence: TGCGCCAGCAGCCGAATGGGGGGCGCCTATGGCTACACCTTC.